A selection of T cell receptor beta chains follows, all from one sample in a study of monozygotic twins with inflammatory bowel disease. Following a re-call of the 5' RACE reads, TCRdb has one entry per CDR3 protein and lacks DNA. Recorded for this sample: over 200,000 distinct CDR3 sequences. The material sequenced was blood. These receptors all come from a human donor with ulcerative colitis or Crohn's disease, or a healthy co-twin of an affected twin (not recorded which). Each CDR3 is given with its conserved first and last residue.

j_gene: TRBJ2-2; v_gene: TRBV20-1; CDR3aa: CSAEFLTGELFF
j_gene: TRBJ1-1; v_gene: TRBV20-1; CDR3aa: CSAPGRHTEAFF
j_gene: TRBJ2-1; v_gene: TRBV4-2; CDR3aa: CASSQGLPYNEQFF
j_gene: TRBJ1-4; v_gene: TRBV25-1; CDR3aa: CASSDFRGRGRTNEKLFF
j_gene: TRBJ1-2; v_gene: TRBV10-3; CDR3aa: CAISEQESLGYGYTF
j_gene: TRBJ2-1; v_gene: TRBV12-3/TRBV12-4; CDR3aa: CASTRGMESWNEQFF
j_gene: TRBJ2-5; v_gene: TRBV9; CDR3aa: CASSATGPFETQYF
j_gene: TRBJ1-5; v_gene: TRBV6-5; CDR3aa: CASSYNGPPKWGNQPQHF
j_gene: TRBJ1-4; v_gene: TRBV6-1; CDR3aa: CASSPTTDSLNEKLFF
j_gene: TRBJ2-3; v_gene: TRBV25-1; CDR3aa: CASSDRPLADTQYF
j_gene: TRBJ2-3; v_gene: TRBV7-8; CDR3aa: CASSSGTSGGVGTDTQYF
j_gene: TRBJ1-2; v_gene: TRBV29-1; CDR3aa: CSVDFVNYGYTF
j_gene: TRBJ2-1; v_gene: TRBV28; CDR3aa: CASSLRDGEQFF
j_gene: TRBJ1-1; v_gene: TRBV12-3/TRBV12-4; CDR3aa: CASIWGGQRNTEAFF
j_gene: TRBJ1-2; v_gene: TRBV12-3/TRBV12-4; CDR3aa: CASQGENYGYTF
j_gene: TRBJ2-1; v_gene: TRBV27; CDR3aa: CARGGESGYNEQFF
j_gene: TRBJ2-4; v_gene: TRBV30; CDR3aa: CAFLSEIAKNIQYF
j_gene: TRBJ1-1; v_gene: TRBV5-1; CDR3aa: CASSPAGAQGPGTEAFF
j_gene: TRBJ2-6; v_gene: TRBV20-1; CDR3aa: CSAPHPPQGTGANVLTF